The present T cell receptor beta chain was sequenced within a study of lymphopenia after photon versus proton radiotherapy. Sequencing used immunoSEQ multiplex PCR; TCRdb keeps in-frame clones, though not all of them. This sample has tens of thousands of clones, with around 86% found just once. Study conclusions and caveats: Photon-treated patients lost naive T cells and TCR diversity; proton-treated stayed stable. Survival link was tested only in deceased patients; proton benefit remains a possibility. After the lymphocyte nadir, photon-treated repertoires showed oligoclonal expansion, especially of CD8+ Temra cells.

Note on this clone: Its target is unknown.

Germline V gene lookup returns CDR1 GTSNPN and CDR2 SVGIG (reference sequence). CDR3 size: 14 residues. Trimming took 2 bases from V and 2 from J, leaving 13 bases between them. The source is an older man with esophageal cancer. V gene TRBV30 combines with J gene TRBJ2-7, with unresolved D. Specimen: peripheral blood, collected from a patient treated with proton-based radiotherapy. CDR3 region: CAWSRGVFPYEQYF. The CDR3 DNA follows: TGTGCCTGGAGTCGTGGGGTGTTCCCCTACGAGCAGTACTTC.